These 3 T cell receptor beta chains came from one sample sequenced in a study of blood T cell repertoires in COVID-19. Generated by immunoSEQ multiplex PCR, the TCRdb table keeps only in-frame clones and is missing some. The sample holds under 80,000 clones, roughly nine tenths seen once. What was sequenced was peripheral blood. The receptors were gathered from a man in his fifties with active COVID-19.

As regards this clone: At one of its ends the junction is not consistent with the germline gene, which may arise from a read error. The V and J genes are TRBV7-7 and TRBJ2-5, with 8 bases that match TRBD2. The CDR3 extends over 15 amino acids. Germline values: CDR1 SSHAT, CDR2 FNYEAQ (reference sequence). CDR3 DNA sequence: TGTGCTAGCAGCTTAGCCGGGACTAGAGAAGAGACCCAGTACTTC. It is translated as CASSLAGTREETQYF.

This chain connects TRBV2 to TRBJ1-1; D possibly corresponds to TRBD1 (6 bases). The CDR3 loop spans 14 amino acids. Germline CDR1 and CDR2: SNHLY and FYNNEI. V shed 4 bases and J shed 3 bases, with 12 bases lying between them. The CDR3 nucleotides are TGTGCCAGCAGTGTGGCCAGGGGTCACACTGAAGCTTTCTTT. Residues: CASSVARGHTEAFF.

This chain connects TRBV5-6 to TRBJ2-4, with D possibly being TRBD2 (6 bases). Germline V lookup: CDR1 SGHDT, CDR2 YYEEEE. This CDR3 is built from 15 residues. The V end was cut by 1 base, the J end by 0 bases, with 8 bases between. The CDR3 loop reads CASSLRGIAKNIQYF. The CDR3 region has the DNA TGTGCCAGCAGCTTGCGGGGGATAGCCAAAAACATTCAGTACTTC.